The source of this TCR beta chain is a study of T cells in Graves' hyperthyroidism and ophthalmopathy. Used for diagnoses were clinical symptoms, serum thyroxine and TRAb, thyroid ultrasound and orbital computed tomography. RNA transcripts provided the source from which TCR beta CDR3 regions were amplified. With the HTBI primer set, the TCR CDR3 went through a first round of RT-PCR. TCRdb independently ran MiXCR on the multiplex PCR reads; one entry per CDR3 protein. The sample lists about 530,000 distinct CDR3 sequences; 15% to 20% were seen once. This receptor was taken from a woman in her late teens or twenties with Graves' ophthalmopathy. Sequenced sample: blood.

Here the CDR3 DNA reads TGTGCCAGCAGGAGAGTAGCCCCAGATACGCAGTATTTT. It translates to CASRRVAPDTQYF. The V gene is TRBV6-1, the J gene TRBJ2-3; D gene unclear. The V and J ends lost 6 bases and 4 bases respectively, with 11 bases between them. This CDR3 has 13 amino acids. Germline V gene lookup returns CDR1 MNHNS and CDR2 SASEGT.